Following are 7 T cell receptor beta chains from one sample sequenced in a study of radiation and T cells in renal cell carcinoma. This table comes from immunoSEQ multiplex PCR, and its TCRdb copy is limited to in-frame clones, with some not included. The sample includes approximately 15,000 clones, roughly 60% of them seen just once. Treatment meaning: treatment-naive control, cytoreductive nephrectomy. The specimen comprised tumor tissue, sampled from a patient whose treatment was nephrectomy without radiotherapy. The source is a man aged 40-49 years with renal cell carcinoma.

This chain links TRBV7-1 with TRBJ2-7; 7 bases agree with TRBD1. TRBV7-1 is noted as an ORF with a role that remains uncertain. The V segment lost 5 bases and the J segment 4 bases; nucleotides outside the gene matches: 2. The CDR3 is made up of 12 amino acids. The CDR3 here is CASSPGQYEQYF. CDR3 DNA: TGTGCCAGCAGCCCGGGACAGTACGAGCAGTACTTC.

This clone occurred a few times. The chain is built from TRBV30 and TRBJ2-5; TRBD2 matches 9 bases. Germline loops: CDR1 GTSNPN, CDR2 SVGIG (reference sequence). The CDR3 has 15 residues. With 8 bases clipped from V and 1 base from J, the junction kept 11 bases outside the gene matches. The chain's CDR3 is CARRGLAGFQETQYF. CDR3 sequence (DNA): TGTGCCCGCAGAGGTCTAGCGGGGTTCCAAGAGACCCAGTACTTC. Together with reference TRBV30 and TRBJ2-5, the CDR3 gives the full variable domain: SQTIHQWPATLVQPVGSPLSLECTVEGTSNPNLYWYRQAAGRGLQLLFYSVGIGQISSEVPQNLSASRPQDRQFILSSKKLLLSDSGFYLCARRGLAGFQETQYFGPGTRLLVL.

This clone has only a few counts. This chain uses TRBV19 with TRBJ1-6; D unresolved. The length of the CDR3 is 13 residues. Per the germline V gene, CDR1 is LNHDA and CDR2 is SQIVND (reference sequence). Trimming cost V 8 bases and J 11 bases, with 16 bases left between them. CDR3 in amino acids: CASSGRASAPLHF. The CDR3 DNA reads TGTGCCAGTTCCGGGAGGGCCTCGGCACCCCTCCACTTT.

The genes are TRBV6-6 and TRBJ2-4, with 8 bases aligning to TRBD1. The CDR3 consists of 15 residues. CDR1 and CDR2 (germline): MNHNY, SVGAGI (reference sequence). Trimming at V came to 4 bases and at J to 8 bases, leaving 10 bases not matched to a gene. The CDR3 region has the DNA TGTGCCAGCAGTTTCCCGGCCTTGACAGGGGACATTCAGTACTTC. As protein: CASSFPALTGDIQYF.

The table lists this clone with a few counts. The genes are TRBV19 and TRBJ2-5; D is possibly TRBD2 (6 bases). The CDR3 contains 15 residues. From germline, CDR1 is LNHDA and CDR2 SQIVND (reference sequence). Trimming took off 1 base at V and 2 bases at J, with 11 bases between the two ends. The CDR3 loop is CASSIGGEQQETQYF. CDR3 sequence (DNA): TGTGCCAGTAGTATAGGGGGGGAACAACAAGAGACCCAGTACTTC.

The chain is built from TRBV4-3 and TRBJ2-1; 8 nucleotides align to TRBD1. The CDR3 runs 16 residues. Losses at the gene ends were 3 bases for V and 5 bases for J; bases not matched to a gene: 9. Germline V gene lookup returns CDR1 LGHNA and CDR2 YSLEER. Here the CDR3 reads CASSHADRGTHNEQFF. The CDR3 bases are TGCGCCAGCAGCCACGCCGACAGGGGCACACACAATGAGCAGTTCTTC.

The J gene is TRBJ1-4, the V gene TRBV7-6; unclear D gene. Trimming removed 4 bases from V and 8 bases from J, with 14 bases in between. CDR3 length: 14 amino acids. Germline V gene lookup returns CDR1 SGHVS and CDR2 FNYEAQ. As DNA, the CDR3 is TGTGCCAGCAGCTCCCTCGGGGTGAAGGAAAAACTGTTTTTT. Protein product: CASSSLGVKEKLFF.